This T cell receptor (beta chain) emerged from a study of CD8 T cells in ankylosing spondylitis. Overall study results and limits: Reactive arthritis synovial fluid and blood were previously reported to contain some motif variants. Ankylosing spondylitis blood appeared to be characterized by a TCR beta motif of several highly homologous variants. Matched synovial fluid from ankylosing spondylitis patients was reported to be enriched for disease-linked clones.

This clonotype has more than one count but fewer than ten. Its antigen is as yet unknown. Quantitative 5'-RACE was performed with molecular barcodes, and it yielded the TCR beta libraries. MiXCR, run by TCRdb on the 5' RACE reads, gives a single entry per CDR3 protein. Here the sample spans around 480,000 distinct CDR3 sequences, under 20% being singletons. The germline V gene has CDR1 LGHNA and CDR2 YNFKEQ. V lost 0 bases, J lost 4 bases, and 13 bases lay in between. This CDR3 has 16 residues. The chain is built from TRBV4-2 and TRBJ1-3, with D possibly being TRBD1 (6 bases). Sequencing was performed on blood, either unsorted or a sorted T cell fraction (not recorded which). The TCR sequence derives from a male donor with ankylosing spondylitis. The DNA for the CDR3 is TGTGCCAGCAGCCAAGATGCGGGGGCCGCGGGAAACACCATATATTTT. Translated, it gives CASSQDAGAAGNTIYF.